The next 15 T cell receptor beta chains were all read from a single sample in a study of OX40 agonist ivuxolimab in advanced cancers. Data came from immunoSEQ multiplex PCR; TCRdb stores just in-frame clones and leaves some out. The sample holds 50,000 to 75,000 clones, around four fifths seen once. The material sequenced was CD4+ or CD8+ T cells sorted from blood, taken in a trial of the OX40 agonist ivuxolimab. The receptors here all came from an adult with an advanced solid tumor such as melanoma, head and neck, liver or kidney cancer.

Comment on this clone: Other DNA sequences in the same sample also yield this CDR3. The chain carries TRBV9 and TRBJ1-1; D unclear. The CDR3 contains 15 residues. Germline V gives CDR1 SGDLS, CDR2 YYNGEE. With 0 bases removed from V and 0 bases from J, the gap between germline ends came to 9 bases. CDR3 sequence: CASSVDPGLNTEAFF. The CDR3 coding sequence is TGTGCCAGCAGCGTAGACCCCGGTTTGAACACTGAAGCTTTCTTT.

This clone rates as medium-sized. A junction boundary mismatches the germline segment, possibly from a read error. J is TRBJ2-7 and V is TRBV2; possibly TRBD1 for D (6 bases). The length of the CDR3 is 12 residues. Germline V CDR1 and CDR2: SNHLY, FYNNEI. CDR3 nucleotides: TGTGCCAGCATTGAACAGGGTAGCGAGCAGTACTTC. It specifies CASIEQGSEQYF. Full variable domain (remainder filled in from reference TRBV2 and TRBJ2-7): EPEVTQTPSHQVTQMGQEVILRCVPISNHLYFYWYRQILGQKVEFLVSFYNNEISEKSEIFDDQFSVERPDGSNFTLKIRSTKLEDSAMYFCASIEQGSEQYFGPGTRLTVT.

V is TRBV6-1 and J is TRBJ2-3; unclear D gene. This CDR3 spans 12 amino acids. Germline CDR1 reads MNHNS; CDR2 reads SASEGT. The germline V and J ends were trimmed by 6 bases and 2 bases, with 6 bases remaining between them. CDR3 DNA sequence: TGTGCCAGCAGCCTACACACAGATACGCAGTATTTT. Translating it yields CASSLHTDTQYF.

The genes are TRBV7-6 and TRBJ2-2; D is possibly TRBD2 (6 bases). Germline CDR1 and CDR2: SGHVS and FNYEAQ. CDR3 length: 16 residues. V was trimmed by 5 bases and J by 4 bases, leaving 17 bases between them. In nucleotides, the CDR3 is TGTGCCAGCAGCCCAACGGGGGAGTTTGGCACCGGGGAGCTGTTTTTT. It yields the protein CASSPTGEFGTGELFF.

This chain links TRBV9 with TRBJ2-5; the match to TRBD1 covers 9 bases. The CDR3 is made up of 14 amino acids. V lost 3 bases, J lost 5 bases, and 5 bases stayed unmatched. Germline V CDR1 and CDR2: SGDLS, YYNGEE. The chain's CDR3 is CASSGGTGYETQYF. The CDR3 DNA sequence: TGTGCCAGCAGCGGGGGGACAGGGTATGAGACCCAGTACTTC. Supplemented by reference TRBV9 and TRBJ2-5, the full variable domain reads DSGVTQTPKHLITATGQRVTLRCSPRSGDLSVYWYQQSLDQGLQFLIQYYNGEERAKGNILERFSAQQFPDLHSELNLSSLELGDSALYFCASSGGTGYETQYFGPGTRLLVL.

The rearrangement joins TRBV5-1 to TRBJ2-5; 10 bases line up with TRBD1. Per the germline V gene, CDR1 is SGHRS and CDR2 is YFSETQ. CDR3 length: 14 residues. Trimming cost V 2 bases and J 10 bases; bases outside gene matches: 8. This CDR3 reads CASSLRQGAEGQYF. The CDR3 bases are TGCGCCAGCAGCTTACGACAGGGGGCGGAAGGCCAGTACTTC.

The rearrangement uses TRBV9 and TRBJ1-6; D remains ambiguous. V lost 3 bases, J lost 8 bases, and 15 bases lay in between. Looked up from germline, CDR1 is SGDLS and CDR2 is YYNGEE. This CDR3 spans 15 amino acids. In DNA, the CDR3 is TGTGCCAGCAGCGCCCGGATAGGGTGGGATTCACCCCTCCACTTT. This codes for CASSARIGWDSPLHF. The whole variable domain, filled in from reference TRBV9 and TRBJ1-6, reads DSGVTQTPKHLITATGQRVTLRCSPRSGDLSVYWYQQSLDQGLQFLIQYYNGEERAKGNILERFSAQQFPDLHSELNLSSLELGDSALYFCASSARIGWDSPLHFGNGTRLTVT.

The rearrangement links TRBV27 to TRBJ2-3, with D hard to call. CDR1 and CDR2 (germline): MNHEY, SMNVEV (reference sequence). The CDR3 totals 15 residues. V shed 4 bases and J shed 1 base, with 12 bases lying between them. The CDR3 protein is CASSSLGPGTDTQYF. CDR3 bases: TGTGCCAGCAGTTCCCTAGGACCGGGCACAGATACGCAGTATTTT.

The chain employs TRBV6-5 and TRBJ1-2; TRBD1 matches at 8 bases. CDR3 length equals 15 residues. From germline, CDR1 is MNHEY and CDR2 SVGAGI. V was clipped by 7 bases and J by 8 bases; unmatched bases: 15. CDR3 in DNA: TGTGCCAGCACCCCGGGACAGGCACCCTCTCGGGGCTACACCTTC. Its translation: CASTPGQAPSRGYTF.

V gene TRBV12-5 combines with J gene TRBJ2-5; D tentatively reads TRBD1 or TRBD2 (6 bases each). Germline CDR1 is LGHNT and CDR2 is FRNRAP. The CDR3 totals 14 residues. Trimming shortened V by 6 bases and J by 4 bases, and 15 bases separated the two germline ends. CDR3 DNA: TGTGCTAGTGGGGTAGGAGGGGGAATAGAGACCCAGTACTTC. It translates to CASGVGGGIETQYF.

V gene TRBV18 combines with J gene TRBJ1-1, with D tentatively TRBD1 (5 bases). The V end lost 1 base, the J end lost 3 bases, and 12 bases lay between the germline ends. CDR3 length: 15 residues. Germline CDR1 and CDR2: KGHSH and LQKENI. CDR3 region: CASSPRQWEYTEAFF. The CDR3 DNA reads TGTGCCAGCTCACCACGACAGTGGGAATACACTGAAGCTTTCTTT.

This clone has only a few counts. This chain joins TRBV4-1 and TRBJ1-5, with D possibly being TRBD1 (5 bases). In germline, CDR1 is MGHRA, CDR2 YSYEKL. The CDR3 length is 13 residues. The V end lost 0 bases, the J end lost 6 bases, and 6 bases lay between the germline ends. The CDR3 coding sequence is TGCGCCAGCAGCCAAGATAGGGGTCAGCCCCAGCATTTT. This translates into CASSQDRGQPQHF.

The chain is built from TRBV11-2 and TRBJ1-1, with unresolved D. CDR1 is SGHAT and CDR2 is FQNNGV in the germline V gene. V was shortened by 2 bases and J by 3 bases, with 4 bases between the two germline ends. The CDR3 totals 12 residues. The CDR3 reads CASSLMDTEAFF. The CDR3 DNA reads as TGTGCCAGCAGCTTAATGGACACTGAAGCTTTCTTT.

V usage is TRBV10-3 and J usage is TRBJ1-1; 9 bases match TRBD1. CDR1 ENHRY and CDR2 SYGVKD come from the germline V gene. This CDR3 has 13 amino acids. V was clipped by 6 bases and J by 3 bases; unmatched bases: 2. DNA for the CDR3: TGTGCCATCAGCCGGGACAGGGACACTGAAGCTTTCTTT. It specifies CAISRDRDTEAFF.

This clone was observed once. The CDR3 reads CASSLGVHLEETQYF. The DNA for the CDR3 is TGTGCCAGCAGCTTAGGGGTCCATTTAGAGGAGACCCAGTACTTC. This chain joins TRBV7-9 and TRBJ2-5, with no clear D. This CDR3 is 15 amino acids long. V dropped 1 base and J dropped 5 bases, with 14 bases sitting between them. The V gene's germline CDR1 is SEHNR and CDR2 FQNEAQ (reference sequence).